This T cell receptor beta chain derives from a study of control samples from healthy donors and cancer patients. The CDR3 runs to 13 residues. V dropped 5 bases and J dropped 1 base, with 8 bases sitting between them. TCRdb's copy holds only in-frame clones and misses some; the assay was immunoSEQ multiplex PCR. The sample lists approximately 140,000 clones, roughly nine tenths occurring once. About this clone: Other DNA sequences of this sample code for an identical CDR3.

The chain recombines TRBV12-3 or TRBV12-4 with TRBJ1-1, with unresolved D. Sequencing used PBMCs. This TCR came from a man aged 45-65 years with head and neck cancer. The CDR3 here is CASSLGPNTEAFF. The CDR3 DNA sequence: TGTGCCAGCAGTCTTGGGCCGAACACTGAAGCTTTCTTT.